The 21 T cell receptor beta chains below were found in one sample sequenced in a study of shared clonotypes between healthy human individuals. Generated by immunoSEQ multiplex PCR, the TCRdb table keeps only in-frame clones and is missing some. This table holds some 1,600,000 clones, around 98% found once. Sequencing input: naive CD4+ T cells sorted from blood. Specified subset: CD45RA+ positively selected. Receptors were obtained from a young man in good health.

This chain uses TRBV19 with TRBJ2-2; 13 nucleotides line up with TRBD2. V gave up 5 bases and J gave up 4 bases; unmatched junction bases: 7. Germline V gives CDR1 LNHDA, CDR2 SQIVND (reference sequence). CDR3 length: 17 residues. In DNA form, the CDR3 reads TGTGCCAGTAGTCAAACTAGCGGGAGGGCGAGCACCGGGGAGCTGTTTTTT. Amino acid sequence: CASSQTSGRASTGELFF. Based on the CDR3 plus reference TRBV19 and TRBJ2-2, the full variable domain is DGGITQSPKYLFRKEGQNVTLSCEQNLNHDAMYWYRQDPGQGLRLIYYSQIVNDFQKGDIAEGYSVSREKKESFPLTVTSAQKNPTAFYLCASSQTSGRASTGELFFGEGSRLTVL.

This chain links TRBV11-2 with TRBJ2-2; TRBD1 or TRBD2 may be the D gene (5 bases each). V was pared by 2 bases and J by 4 bases, with 8 bases between. The germline CDR1 and CDR2 sequences are SGHAT and FQNNGV. This CDR3 has 14 residues. Written as DNA, the CDR3 is TGTGCCAGCAGCTTACAAGGGACCACCGGGGAGCTGTTTTTT. Protein product: CASSLQGTTGELFF.

The chain joins TRBV7-4 to TRBJ1-2; TRBD1 aligns across 9 bases. With V trimmed by 4 bases and J by 2 bases, 8 bases remained unmatched. The CDR3 runs 16 residues. Germline CDR1 reads SGHVT; CDR2 reads SQSDAQ. The CDR3 nucleotides are TGTGCCAGCAGCTGTGGGACAGGGATCGGAAACTATGGCTACACCTTC. It translates to CASSCGTGIGNYGYTF.

Details on this clone: Other DNA sequences in this specimen translate into the identical CDR3. The gene calls are TRBV19 and TRBJ2-1; TRBD1 matches at 10 bases. Germline loops: CDR1 LNHDA, CDR2 SQIVND (reference sequence). The ends lost 6 bases at V and 4 bases at J; junction bases unmatched: 3. This CDR3 comprises 14 residues. The CDR3 spells CASSRQGAYNEQFF. CDR3 coding DNA: TGTGCCAGTAGCCGACAGGGGGCATACAATGAGCAGTTCTTC.

J is TRBJ2-6 and V is TRBV28, with no clear D. Trimming left V 7 bases short and J 1 base short, with 8 bases between. The CDR3 extends over 14 amino acids. Germline CDR1 is MDHEN and CDR2 is SYDVKM. CDR3 region: CASTTRSGANVLTF. DNA of the CDR3: TGTGCCAGCACAACTCGTTCTGGGGCCAACGTCCTGACTTTC.

The rearrangement links TRBV21-1 to TRBJ2-2; TRBD2, the table's D call, lacks a check against the DNA. TRBV21-1 is classified as a pseudogene. The CDR3 has 15 amino acids. CDR3 amino acids: CASTGDCRVTGELFF. The CDR3 nucleotides are TGTGCCAGCACGGGGGACTGTCGAGTCACCGGGGAGCTGTTTTTT.

The count of this clone is one. The chain recombines TRBV14 with TRBJ2-3; either TRBD1 or TRBD2 may supply D (5 bases each). Trimming stripped 5 bases from V and 2 bases from J, with 14 bases between. Per the germline V gene, CDR1 is SGHDN and CDR2 is FVKESK. The CDR3 spans 15 residues. The CDR3 DNA sequence: TGTGCCAGCAGCGGTCCGGGACGTATCACAGATACGCAGTATTTT. Translated: CASSGPGRITDTQYF.

Details on this clone: The sample has other DNA sequences that encode this CDR3 too. The J gene is TRBJ2-5, the V gene TRBV7-2; D not resolved. The V gene's germline CDR1 is SGHTA and CDR2 FQGNSA. This CDR3 spans 13 amino acids. V shed 3 bases and J shed 4 bases, with 9 bases lying between them. CDR3 sequence: CASSLAGAETQYF. In DNA form, the CDR3 reads TGTGCCAGCAGCTTGGCCGGAGCAGAGACCCAGTACTTC.

Written as DNA, the CDR3 is TGTGCCAGCAGTTTCACATACCAGAACTATGGCTACACCTTC. This encodes CASSFTYQNYGYTF. The chain combines TRBV27 with TRBJ1-2; D is unresolved. CDR3 length: 14 residues. Trimming took 3 bases from V and 2 from J, leaving 10 bases between them. Germline CDR1 MNHEY, CDR2 SMNVEV (reference sequence).

The V call is TRBV4-1, the J call TRBJ2-1, with unresolved D. Trimming removed 2 bases from V and 8 bases from J, with 16 bases in between. This CDR3 contains 15 residues. CDR1 and CDR2 (germline): MGHRA, YSYEKL. The CDR3: CASSQSALPGDEQFF. In nucleotides, the CDR3 is TGCGCCAGCAGCCAATCGGCCCTCCCGGGCGATGAGCAGTTCTTC.

The gene calls are TRBV13 and TRBJ2-2; maybe TRBD1 (6 bases). Trimming pared 1 base from V and 0 bases from J, leaving 12 bases between. The CDR3 has 17 amino acids. Germline V gene sequence: CDR1 PRHDT, CDR2 FYEKMQ (reference sequence). CDR3 amino acids: CASSLESYRANTGELFF. CDR3 sequence (DNA): TGTGCCAGCAGCTTAGAGTCCTACAGGGCGAACACCGGGGAGCTGTTTTTT.

The V and J genes are TRBV20-1 and TRBJ1-1; D gene unclear. V dropped 6 bases and J dropped 4 bases, with 9 bases sitting between them. CDR1 is DFQATT, CDR2 SNEGSKA, per germline (reference sequence). The CDR3 sequence is 11 residues long. The CDR3 here is CSARNPTEAFF. The CDR3 DNA sequence: TGCAGTGCAAGAAACCCCACTGAAGCTTTCTTT.

Comments on this clone: The same CDR3 is also encoded by other DNA sequences in this sample. This rearrangement joins TRBV19 to TRBJ1-3, with unresolved D. CDR3 length: 14 amino acids. V shed 2 bases and J shed 0 bases, with 5 bases lying between them. The V gene's germline CDR1 is LNHDA and CDR2 SQIVND (reference sequence). CDR3 nucleotide sequence: TGTGCCAGTAGTATATTTGGCTCTGGAAACACCATATATTTT. It yields the protein CASSIFGSGNTIYF. Using reference TRBV19 and TRBJ1-3 for the parts outside the CDR3, the full variable domain is DGGITQSPKYLFRKEGQNVTLSCEQNLNHDAMYWYRQDPGQGLRLIYYSQIVNDFQKGDIAEGYSVSREKKESFPLTVTSAQKNPTAFYLCASSIFGSGNTIYFGEGSWLTVV.

V usage is TRBV15 and J usage is TRBJ2-5, with D perhaps assigned TRBD1 or TRBD2 (5 bases each). Trimming left V 3 bases short and J 2 bases short, with 7 bases between. CDR1 and CDR2 from the germline V gene are LNHNV and YYDKDF (reference sequence). This CDR3 has 13 residues. The CDR3 region is CATSRGEQETQYF. Here the CDR3 DNA reads TGTGCCACCAGCAGGGGGGAGCAAGAGACCCAGTACTTC. The full variable domain, with the rest looked up from reference TRBV15 and TRBJ2-5, is DAMVIQNPRYQVTQFGKPVTLSCSQTLNHNVMYWYQQKSSQAPKLLFHYYDKDFNNEADTPDNFQSRRPNTSFCFLDIRSPGLGDTAMYLCATSRGEQETQYFGPGTRLLVL.

The gene calls are TRBV28 and TRBJ2-1, with TRBD2 identical over 9 bases. The CDR3 loop spans 17 amino acids. V lost 4 bases to trimming and J lost 4 bases; unmatched junction nucleotides: 11. The germline V gene encodes CDR1 MDHEN and CDR2 SYDVKM. For the CDR3, the DNA is TGTGCCAGCAGTTCACTCCGAAAGACTAGCGGATACAATGAGCAGTTCTTC. Its translation: CASSSLRKTSGYNEQFF.

The rearrangement links TRBV12-2 to TRBJ1-1. TRBV12-2 is a known pseudogene. The CDR3 is 14 residues long. The CDR3, as DNA: TGTGCAAGCCCCTTTTGGTGGGAGTACACTGAAGCTTTCTTT. Translated, it gives CASPFWWEYTEAFF.

On this clone itself: Other nucleotide sequences in the sample specify the same CDR3. The rearrangement joins TRBV7-8 to TRBJ1-5, with 9 positions matching TRBD1. This CDR3 comprises 14 residues. The V segment lost 4 bases and the J segment 4 bases; nucleotides outside the gene matches: 2. CDR1 is SGHVS, CDR2 FQNEAQ, per germline. The CDR3 sequence is CASSWGQGNQPQHF. The CDR3 region has the DNA TGTGCCAGCAGCTGGGGACAGGGTAATCAGCCCCAGCATTTT.

V is TRBV9 and J is TRBJ2-7; D is uncertain. With 3 bases removed from V and 2 bases from J, the gap between germline ends came to 9 bases. Germline V gene data show CDR1 as SGDLS and CDR2 as YYNGEE. The CDR3 spans 13 residues. CDR3 sequence (DNA): TGTGCCAGCAGCGAGGGTGGACCCTACGAGCAGTACTTC. This sequence encodes CASSEGGPYEQYF.

This chain connects TRBV18 to TRBJ2-5, with TRBD2 identical over 8 bases. This CDR3 comprises 15 residues. The junction had 10 bases not matched to a gene; V was cut back by 6 bases and J by 4 bases. The germline CDR1 and CDR2 sequences are KGHSH and LQKENI. CDR3 sequence: CASSQTRAGGETQYF. Here the CDR3 DNA reads TGTGCCAGCTCGCAGACGCGGGCGGGAGGAGAGACCCAGTACTTC.

To note about this clone: The sample contains more than one DNA sequence encoding this CDR3. V gene TRBV5-1 combines with J gene TRBJ1-4, with 7 positions matching TRBD1. This CDR3 is 15 amino acids long. Germline assignment: CDR1 SGHRS and CDR2 YFSETQ. The V segment lost 4 bases and the J segment 0 bases; nucleotides outside the gene matches: 3. The CDR3 reads CASSLQGATNEKLFF. The DNA of the CDR3 is TGCGCCAGCAGCCTGCAGGGGGCAACTAATGAAAAACTGTTTTTT.

The chain joins TRBV7-2 to TRBJ1-2; 7 positions match TRBD1. CDR3 length: 13 amino acids. Trimming removed 3 bases from V and 8 bases from J; junction bases left unmatched: 6. The germline CDR1 and CDR2 sequences are SGHTA and FQGNSA. DNA for the CDR3: TGTGCCAGCAGCTTCCTCCAGGGGGAGGGCTACACCTTC. This sequence encodes CASSFLQGEGYTF.